This TCR beta chain was identified during a study of blood T cell repertoires in COVID-19. About the study: There were acute and convalescent COVID-19 samples, and they came from the United States, Italy and Spain. T cells, B-cell-depleted T cells, or PBMCs provided the cDNA or gDNA that served as material.

The Seattle patients joined while their infection was active and were tracked longitudinally afterward. Original analysis: Scientists estimated how many nucleated cells there were by amplifying reference gene primers. Method: immunoSEQ multiplex PCR; TCRdb's copy keeps in-frame clones and lacks some. V and J calls and clone size are given by that table; D and trimming were obtained from the DNA. The sample yields about 300,000 clones, roughly 89% seen once. Germline values: CDR1 LGHDT, CDR2 YNNKEL (reference sequence). Deletions cut 6 bases from V and 10 bases from J, with 9 bases between. This CDR3 has 11 residues.

Sequences were obtained from peripheral blood. The receptor comes from a young woman with COVID-19, enrolled during active disease. This rearrangement joins TRBV3-1 (or the pseudogene TRBV3-2) to TRBJ1-4, with D perhaps matching TRBD1 (6 bases). The CDR3 region has the DNA TGTGCCAGCAGAGGGGGGGGAAAACTGTTTTTT. Protein sequence: CASRGGGKLFF.